This entry lists 16 T cell receptor beta chains sequenced from one sample in a study of T cells in Graves' hyperthyroidism and ophthalmopathy. Regions amplified from RNA transcripts were the TCR beta CDR3 regions. Researchers ran a first-round RT-PCR on the TCR CDR3 using the HTBI primer set. TCRdb redid the calling of the multiplex PCR reads with MiXCR, one entry per CDR3 protein. The table includes fewer than 300,000 distinct CDR3 sequences, roughly 15% detected once. The sequencing input was blood. These receptors all stem from a woman between 50 and 59 years old with Graves' hyperthyroidism that later progressed to Graves' ophthalmopathy.

This chain connects TRBV7-3 to TRBJ2-1; D is perhaps TRBD2 (5 bases). Trimming removed 1 base at V and 0 bases at J, with 10 bases between. CDR3 length equals 16 residues. Germline V gene lookup returns CDR1 SGHTA and CDR2 FQGTGA. The CDR3 bases are TGTGCCAGCAGCTTAAAGCGGTCGAGCTCCTACAATGAGCAGTTCTTC. Translated: CASSLKRSSSYNEQFF.

The table lists this clonotype with many counts. The gene calls are TRBV28 and TRBJ1-4; D gene ambiguous. Trimming removed 4 bases from V and 10 bases from J, with 16 bases in between. CDR1 is MDHEN, CDR2 SYDVKM, per germline. The CDR3 totals 14 residues. In DNA, the CDR3 is TGTGCCAGCAGTTATCCCGAGAGTGTCGGAAAACTGTTTTTT. Amino acids: CASSYPESVGKLFF.

Worth noting for this clonotype: One base away lies a much larger clone, so this may be a sequencing read error. J is TRBJ2-1 and V is TRBV11-1; 10 bases match TRBD2. This CDR3 has 17 residues. V was pared by 3 bases and J by 3 bases, with 8 bases of the junction left unmatched. Looked up from germline, CDR1 is SGHAT and CDR2 is FQDESV (reference sequence). CDR3 DNA: TGTGCCAGCAGCTTCGAGGCTAGCGGGAGTCTCTACAATGAGCAGTTCTTC. Translation gives CASSFEASGSLYNEQFF.

This clonotype was found many times. The gene calls are TRBV12-3 or TRBV12-4 and TRBJ1-1; D unresolved. Trimming shortened V by 3 bases and J by 4 bases, and 12 bases separated the two germline ends. The CDR3 spans 14 residues. CDR3 bases: TGTGCCAGCAGTTTGACCCCGATCGGCACTGAAGCTTTCTTT. It translates to CASSLTPIGTEAFF.

In this sample, this clonotype turned up many times. The V gene is TRBV9, the J gene TRBJ2-5; TRBD2 aligns across 9 bases. V trimming: 3 bases; J trimming: 5 bases; junction bases outside the gene matches: 11. The CDR3 is made up of 16 amino acids. CDR1 and CDR2 (germline): SGDLS, YYNGEE. CDR3 protein: CASSGAGTSSKETQYF. CDR3 DNA sequence: TGTGCCAGCAGCGGGGCCGGGACTAGCTCTAAGGAGACCCAGTACTTC.

This clonotype was detected many times. The chain carries TRBV7-9 and TRBJ1-2, with TRBD1 matching 9 bases. The V and J ends lost 3 bases and 5 bases, in that order; junction bases with no gene match: 7. The CDR3 covers 15 residues. Germline V gives CDR1 SEHNR, CDR2 FQNEAQ (reference sequence). CDR3 residues: CASSLGQGLGYGYTF. The CDR3 coding sequence is TGTGCCAGCAGCTTGGGACAGGGTTTGGGGTATGGCTACACCTTC.

With regard to this clonotype: This sequence may be a read error, since a much larger clone differs from it by one base. This chain joins TRBV3-1 and TRBJ2-7; D gene ambiguous. Trimming pared 0 bases from V and 7 bases from J, leaving 7 bases between. CDR3 length equals 12 residues. CDR1 is LGHDT and CDR2 is YNNKEL in the germline V gene (reference sequence). The CDR3 sequence is CASSQELNEQYF. CDR3 nucleotide sequence: TGTGCCAGCAGCCAAGAATTAAATGAGCAGTACTTC.

V and J are TRBV9 and TRBJ2-7; 13 bases line up with TRBD2. The CDR3 contains 18 residues. Germline lookup yields CDR1 SGDLS and CDR2 YYNGEE. The V and J ends lost 3 bases and 7 bases, in that order; junction bases with no gene match: 16. CDR3 residues: CASSAQPPGLAGPGEQYF. The CDR3 nucleotides read TGTGCCAGCAGCGCCCAGCCGCCGGGACTAGCGGGGCCGGGGGAGCAGTACTTC.

A word on this clonotype: Just one base apart from a much larger clone, this may be a read error. The V call is TRBV5-1, the J call TRBJ2-1; tentatively, D is TRBD2 (6 bases). The CDR3 has 14 amino acids. V was trimmed by 6 bases and J by 6 bases, leaving 16 bases between them. The germline CDR1 and CDR2 sequences are SGHRS and YFSETQ. Here the CDR3 reads CASILVGGSNEQFF. The DNA of the CDR3 is TGCGCCAGCATATTAGTGGGAGGTTCCAATGAGCAGTTCTTC.

This clonotype has at least ten counts. The rearrangement uses TRBV20-1 and TRBJ1-2; the D gene is possibly TRBD1 (5 bases). Per the germline V gene, CDR1 is DFQATT and CDR2 is SNEGSKA (reference sequence). V dropped 3 bases and J dropped 7 bases, with 18 bases sitting between them. CDR3 size: 14 residues. The CDR3 sequence is CSASAAGRDVGYTF. For the CDR3, the DNA is TGCAGTGCTAGTGCGGCAGGGCGAGACGTTGGCTACACCTTC.

This clonotype has at least ten counts. The chain is built from TRBV18 and TRBJ2-1, with D perhaps TRBD2 (5 bases). V shed 0 bases and J shed 7 bases, with 16 bases lying between them. Germline assignment: CDR1 KGHSH and CDR2 LQKENI. CDR3 length: 16 residues. CDR3 nucleotides: TGTGCCAGCTCACCACCGTCTTCGCTAGCCTCAAATGAGCAGTTCTTC. It codes for CASSPPSSLASNEQFF. The variable domain in full, with the rest retrieved from reference TRBV18 and TRBJ2-1, is NAGVMQNPRHLVRRRGQEARLRCSPMKGHSHVYWYRQLPEEGLKFMVYLQKENIIDESGMPKERFSAEFPKEGPSILRIQQVVRGDSAAYFCASSPPSSLASNEQFFGPGTRLTVL.

This clonotype was recorded a few times. The chain couples TRBV9 to TRBJ2-1, with TRBD2 matching over 10 bases. Trimming at V came to 3 bases and at J to 0 bases, leaving 6 bases not matched to a gene. CDR3 length equals 17 residues. Germline lookup yields CDR1 SGDLS and CDR2 YYNGEE. The CDR3 bases are TGTGCCAGCAGCGCCTGGACTAGCGGACCCTCCTACAATGAGCAGTTCTTC. Translated, it gives CASSAWTSGPSYNEQFF.

In this sample, this clonotype turned up many times. This chain joins TRBV6-1 and TRBJ2-7; maybe TRBD1 (5 bases). Germline V CDR1 and CDR2: MNHNS, SASEGT. The CDR3 totals 12 residues. V shed 6 bases and J shed 3 bases, with 9 bases lying between them. CDR3 region: CASRNTGYEQYF. CDR3 DNA: TGTGCCAGCAGAAATACAGGCTACGAGCAGTACTTC.

This clonotype came up many times. The rearrangement uses TRBV5-1 and TRBJ2-3; D might be TRBD2 (5 bases). The CDR3 consists of 16 residues. Germline values: CDR1 SGHRS, CDR2 YFSETQ. Trimming removed 4 bases from V and 0 bases from J, with 15 bases in between. Here the CDR3 DNA reads TGCGCCAGCAGCCTGATCGGGATTTTTAGCACAGATACGCAGTATTTT. The encoded protein is CASSLIGIFSTDTQYF.

This clonotype was observed at least ten times. The rearrangement joins TRBV12-3 or TRBV12-4 to TRBJ2-2, with 13 bases lining up with TRBD2. This CDR3 region has 17 residues. The trim removed 7 bases at V and 6 bases at J, leaving 11 bases unmatched. The CDR3 protein is CASTIGSGLAGAGELFF. In nucleotides, the CDR3 is TGTGCCAGCACCATAGGTAGTGGACTAGCGGGAGCCGGGGAGCTGTTTTTT.

This clonotype was seen at least ten times. The chain uses TRBV30 and TRBJ2-7; D gene uncertain. V was shortened by 5 bases and J by 0 bases, with 14 bases between the two germline ends. Per germline, CDR1 GTSNPN and CDR2 SVGIG (reference sequence). The CDR3 extends over 14 amino acids. The CDR3 sequence is CAWGGPVSSYEQYF. In DNA form, the CDR3 reads TGTGCCTGGGGTGGCCCGGTAAGCTCCTACGAGCAGTACTTC.